The 10 T cell receptor beta chains presented below share a single source sample, sequenced in a study of PD-L1 blockade in urothelial cancer. Sequenced by immunoSEQ multiplex PCR; TCRdb stores in-frame clones only, minus some. The table records more than 45,000 clones, about 72% of them present only once. The sequences come from PBMCs, collected around atezolizumab (anti-PD-L1) treatment. The receptor source for this set is a man between 65 and 79 years old with urothelial cancer.

The chain joins TRBV6-1 to TRBJ1-2, with unresolved D. Germline CDR1 MNHNS, CDR2 SASEGT. The CDR3 is 15 amino acids. The V end was cut by 7 bases, the J end by 5 bases, with 20 bases between. The DNA for the CDR3 is TGTGCCAGCAAGAAGGGCAGCGCCGGAGGATATGGCTACACCTTC. Amino acids: CASKKGSAGGYGYTF.

The rearrangement uses TRBV5-5 and TRBJ1-5, with no clear D. Germline assignment: CDR1 SGHKS and CDR2 YYEKEE (reference sequence). The CDR3 consists of 17 residues. The V end lost 4 bases, the J end lost 7 bases, and 24 bases lay between the germline ends. The CDR3 nucleotides are TGTGCCAGCAGCCAAGGACTGGGAGGAGAACGGAGACAGCCCCAGCATTTT. It translates to CASSQGLGGERRQPQHF.

This clone is labeled medium-sized. The chain links TRBV20-1 to TRBJ2-3; unclear D gene. This CDR3 contains 11 residues. The germline V gene has CDR1 DFQATT and CDR2 SNEGSKA (reference sequence). V was cut by 3 bases and J by 3 bases, with 4 bases left in between. CDR3 sequence reads: CSASRTDTQYF. CDR3 in DNA: TGCAGTGCTAGCCGTACAGATACGCAGTATTTT.

The genes are TRBV4-2 and TRBJ2-2, with TRBD1 as a possible D gene (5 bases). CDR1 is LGHNA and CDR2 is YNFKEQ in the germline V gene. The CDR3 runs 18 residues. Trimming took 0 bases from V and 1 from J, leaving 15 bases between them. In DNA form, the CDR3 reads TGTGCCAGCAGCCAAGAGGCGGCAGGGTCGCTGAACACCGGGGAGCTGTTTTTT. It codes for CASSQEAAGSLNTGELFF.

CDR3 DNA: TGTGCCAGCAGTGAAGTGGGCAGGGAGGTTTGGGGCACTGAAGCTTTCTTT. Its protein is CASSEVGREVWGTEAFF. The chain has TRBV6-1 and TRBJ1-1, with D perhaps TRBD1 (5 bases). Per germline, CDR1 MNHNS and CDR2 SASEGT. This CDR3 region has 17 residues. The V and J ends lost 1 base and 4 bases respectively, with 19 bases between them.

CDR3 DNA sequence: TGTGCCAGCAGCTTGCAGGGAAACATTCAGTACTTC. Translating gives CASSLQGNIQYF. The rearrangement links TRBV7-2 to TRBJ2-4; D might be TRBD1 (5 bases). Germline lookup yields CDR1 SGHTA and CDR2 FQGNSA. The CDR3 spans 12 residues. Deletions cut 3 bases from V and 6 bases from J, with 6 bases between.

This sequence joins TRBV4-2 and TRBJ1-6; a weak D match, TRBD1 (6 bases). CDR1 and CDR2 from the germline V gene are LGHNA and YNFKEQ. This CDR3 comprises 15 residues. Trimming shortened V by 3 bases and J by 9 bases, and 15 bases separated the two germline ends. This CDR3 is CASSQQAGDPSPLHF. The CDR3 bases are TGTGCCAGCAGCCAGCAGGCAGGGGACCCTTCACCCCTCCACTTT.

The chain's CDR3 is CASKRGPIIATNEKLFF. Here the CDR3 DNA reads TGTGCCAGCAAGCGGGGGCCCATAATAGCAACTAATGAAAAACTGTTTTTT. The V gene is TRBV19, the J gene TRBJ1-4, with a possible D match to TRBD1 (6 bases). Germline CDR1 is LNHDA and CDR2 is SQIVND (reference sequence). The CDR3 contains 17 residues. V was cut by 9 bases and J by 0 bases, with 20 bases left in between.

V and J are TRBV5-4 and TRBJ2-7, with 12 bases that match TRBD2. CDR3 length: 13 amino acids. Germline CDR1 SGHNT, CDR2 YYREEE (reference sequence). V gave up 9 bases and J gave up 5 bases; unmatched junction bases: 6. The CDR3 spells CATALAGGDEQYF. The CDR3 DNA follows: TGTGCCACTGCCCTAGCGGGGGGGGACGAGCAGTACTTC.

CDR3 protein: CASSQLAGGITYEQYF. The CDR3 DNA reads as TGTGCCAGCAGCCAACTAGCGGGAGGGATAACCTACGAGCAGTACTTC. The rearrangement uses TRBV28 and TRBJ2-7; 13 bases line up with TRBD2. The CDR3 has 16 residues. In germline, CDR1 is MDHEN, CDR2 SYDVKM. V shed 6 bases and J 2 bases; nucleotides not matched to a gene: 7.